This entry lists 19 T cell receptor beta chains sequenced from one sample in a study of T cell changes during pregnancy in multiple sclerosis. TCRdb's table, derived via immunoSEQ multiplex PCR, lists solely in-frame clones and lacks some. The sample lists tens of thousands of clones; approximately 92% were seen once. The specimen was peripheral blood, collected in the third trimester of pregnancy. These receptors originate from a female donor in good health, enrolled as a control in a pregnancy study.

The rearrangement joins TRBV7-9 to TRBJ2-3, with 7 bases aligning to TRBD2. V trimming: 1 base; J trimming: 9 bases; junction bases outside the gene matches: 4. The CDR3 consists of 13 residues. The V gene's germline CDR1 is SEHNR and CDR2 FQNEAQ (reference sequence). The CDR3 reads CASSLVGLETQYF. In DNA form, the CDR3 reads TGTGCCAGCAGCTTAGTCGGACTAGAGACGCAGTATTTT.

V and J are TRBV4-3 and TRBJ1-4; TRBD1 matches at 12 bases. CDR1 and CDR2 (germline): LGHNA, YSLEER. The CDR3 runs 18 residues. V was pared by 4 bases and J by 2 bases, with 8 bases of the junction left unmatched. CDR3 protein: CASSPGQGAIKTNEKLFF. The CDR3 nucleotides read TGCGCCAGCAGCCCGGGACAGGGGGCCATTAAGACTAATGAAAAACTGTTTTTT.

The gene calls are TRBV2 and TRBJ1-2; D is perhaps TRBD1 (5 bases). This CDR3 has 13 amino acids. Trimming left V 2 bases short and J 6 bases short, with 10 bases between. Germline values: CDR1 SNHLY, CDR2 FYNNEI. CDR3: CASSEQGRNGYTF. The DNA for the CDR3 is TGTGCCAGCAGTGAACAGGGTAGGAATGGCTACACCTTC.

This chain uses TRBV28 with TRBJ1-1, with D possibly TRBD1 on 6 matching bases. Trimming shortened V by 6 bases and J by 1 base, and 15 bases separated the two germline ends. CDR1 and CDR2 from the germline V gene are MDHEN and SYDVKM. This CDR3 comprises 15 residues. CDR3 sequence reads: CASRPTRGPNTEAFF. CDR3 coding DNA: TGTGCCAGCAGACCCACCAGGGGACCGAACACTGAAGCTTTCTTT.

This clone came up once. V is TRBV19 and J is TRBJ1-5; a weak D match, TRBD1 (5 bases). The CDR3 sequence is 15 residues long. Trimming shortened V by 3 bases and J by 5 bases, and 14 bases separated the two germline ends. CDR1 and CDR2 (germline): LNHDA, SQIVND (reference sequence). The CDR3: CASSIRDGGYQPQHF. CDR3 DNA: TGTGCCAGTAGTATCCGGGACGGGGGGTATCAGCCCCAGCATTTT. The variable domain in full, completed from reference TRBV19 and TRBJ1-5, reads DGGITQSPKYLFRKEGQNVTLSCEQNLNHDAMYWYRQDPGQGLRLIYYSQIVNDFQKGDIAEGYSVSREKKESFPLTVTSAQKNPTAFYLCASSIRDGGYQPQHFGDGTRLSIL.

CDR3 nucleotides: TGTGCCAGCAGTCCGGGGGGGGGTAACACCGGGGAGCTGTTTTTT. This gives the protein CASSPGGGNTGELFF. The chain is built from TRBV27 and TRBJ2-2; 8 nucleotides match TRBD2. V lost 5 bases and J lost 2; bases outside the gene matches: 4. The CDR3 consists of 15 residues. Germline V CDR1 and CDR2: MNHEY, SMNVEV (reference sequence).

V gene TRBV7-9 combines with J gene TRBJ2-1, with TRBD2 matching over 7 bases. This CDR3 contains 15 residues. The V gene end was trimmed by 1 base and the J gene end by 4 bases; junction bases not matched to a gene: 4. The germline V gene encodes CDR1 SEHNR and CDR2 FQNEAQ (reference sequence). The CDR3 reads CASSLVLAEYNEQFF. The CDR3 bases are TGTGCCAGCAGCTTAGTTCTAGCGGAGTACAATGAGCAGTTCTTC.

The CDR3 nucleotides read TGTGCCAGCAGGCGCGGCGGCCTAAGGTACTTC. Amino acids: CASRRGGLRYF. The chain has TRBV6-5 and TRBJ2-5; the D is unclear. V gave up 6 bases and J gave up 13 bases, with 15 bases separating them. Per germline, CDR1 MNHEY and CDR2 SVGAGI. This CDR3 is 11 amino acids long.

This clone has a single count. This sequence joins TRBV11-2 and TRBJ1-1, with TRBD1 as a possible D gene (5 bases). The V and J ends lost 6 bases and 7 bases respectively, with 21 bases between them. Germline-derived CDR1 and CDR2 are SGHAT and FQNNGV. The CDR3 extends over 15 amino acids. The CDR3 nucleotides are TGTGCCAGCAGACGTAATGGCGGGGACGGGTTTGAAGCTTTCTTT. Translation: CASRRNGGDGFEAFF.

The gene calls are TRBV5-1 and TRBJ2-5, with 8 bases lining up with TRBD1. The CDR3 is 14 amino acids. After removal of 4 bases from V and 2 bases from J, the junction contained 4 bases not matched to a gene. Germline V gives CDR1 SGHRS, CDR2 YFSETQ. The CDR3: CASSRGTGQETQYF. For the CDR3, the DNA is TGCGCCAGCAGCAGGGGGACAGGTCAAGAGACCCAGTACTTC.

The chain combines TRBV29-1 with TRBJ2-1, with 7 positions matching TRBD2. Trimming cost V 4 bases and J 1 base; bases outside gene matches: 4. CDR3 length equals 14 residues. Looked up from germline, CDR1 is SQVTM and CDR2 is ANQGSEA. CDR3 sequence: CSVGRGSSYNEQFF. The CDR3 coding sequence is TGCAGCGTTGGGCGGGGGTCGTCCTACAATGAGCAGTTCTTC.

The chain employs TRBV2 and TRBJ2-1; 13 nucleotides line up with TRBD2. The CDR3 spans 15 residues. The V gene's germline CDR1 is SNHLY and CDR2 FYNNEI. Trimming took 7 bases from V and 9 from J; bases not matched to a gene: 9. The CDR3 bases are TGTGCCAGCACCCGGACTAGCGGGGGTGGAGGTGAGCAGTTCTTC. Translating gives CASTRTSGGGGEQFF.

DNA for the CDR3: TGTGCCAGCAGCTTAGTCGCTAGCGGAAACAATGAGCAGTTCTTC. Its protein is CASSLVASGNNEQFF. This chain joins TRBV7-3 and TRBJ2-1; TRBD2 matches at 7 bases. J gave up 5 bases and V 2 bases, and 6 bases lay outside the gene matches. This CDR3 has 15 residues. CDR1 and CDR2 from the germline V gene are SGHTA and FQGTGA.

The chain is built from TRBV10-2 and TRBJ2-1, with 11 positions matching TRBD2. CDR1 and CDR2 (germline): WSHSY, SAAADI. This CDR3 has 15 amino acids. Trimming took 7 bases from V and 6 from J; bases not matched to a gene: 8. CDR3 sequence: CASNSGRALFNEQFF. DNA for the CDR3: TGCGCCAGCAATAGCGGGAGGGCCCTTTTCAATGAGCAGTTCTTC.

The V and J genes are TRBV5-5 and TRBJ2-2, with 10 bases aligning to TRBD1. J lost 3 bases, V lost 3 bases, and 2 bases had no gene match. The CDR3 is 15 amino acids. Germline values: CDR1 SGHKS, CDR2 YYEKEE (reference sequence). This CDR3 reads CASSWGQGYTGELFF. For the CDR3, the DNA is TGTGCCAGCAGCTGGGGACAGGGGTACACCGGGGAGCTGTTTTTT.

V usage is TRBV14 and J usage is TRBJ2-6; D not resolved. The CDR3 contains 16 residues. Germline V CDR1 and CDR2: SGHDN, FVKESK. Trimming removed 1 base from V and 1 base from J, with 8 bases in between. The CDR3 coding sequence is TGTGCCAGCAGCCAAGTTCTAGTGTCTGGGGCCAACGTCCTGACTTTC. Protein: CASSQVLVSGANVLTF. Full variable domain (remainder filled in from reference TRBV14 and TRBJ2-6): EAGVTQFPSHSVIEKGQTVTLRCDPISGHDNLYWYRRVMGKEIKFLLHFVKESKQDESGMPNNRFLAERTGGTYSTLKVQPAELEDSGVYFCASSQVLVSGANVLTFGAGSRLTVL.

Remarks on this clone: A junction boundary mismatches the germline segment, possibly from a read error. The chain combines TRBV7-7 with TRBJ2-1; maybe TRBD1 (6 bases). There are 14 residues in the CDR3. Germline CDR1 and CDR2: SSHAT and FNYEAQ (reference sequence). CDR3 nucleotide sequence: TGTGCTAGCAGCTTGGACAGCTCCTACAATGAGCAGTTCTTC. Protein: CASSLDSSYNEQFF.

This clone has a handful of counts. The V call is TRBV18, the J call TRBJ1-2, with D perhaps matching TRBD1 (5 bases). This CDR3 contains 14 residues. Germline V gives CDR1 KGHSH, CDR2 LQKENI. V shed 5 bases and J shed 6 bases, with 16 bases lying between them. The CDR3 sequence: CASSAKQVANGYTF. CDR3 nucleotides: TGTGCCAGCTCAGCAAAACAGGTGGCGAATGGCTACACCTTC. The variable domain in full, with the rest retrieved from reference TRBV18 and TRBJ1-2, is NAGVMQNPRHLVRRRGQEARLRCSPMKGHSHVYWYRQLPEEGLKFMVYLQKENIIDESGMPKERFSAEFPKEGPSILRIQQVVRGDSAAYFCASSAKQVANGYTFGSGTRLTVV.

V gene TRBV7-9 combines with J gene TRBJ2-3; 12 bases are a match to TRBD2. CDR1 is SEHNR, CDR2 FQNEAQ, per germline (reference sequence). With V trimmed by 5 bases and J by 0 bases, 3 bases remained unmatched. There are 16 residues in the CDR3. This CDR3 is CASSMTSGGSTDTQYF. The CDR3 DNA follows: TGTGCCAGCAGCATGACTAGCGGGGGAAGCACAGATACGCAGTATTTT.